These T cell receptor beta chains were read from a single sample in a study of CD8+ T cells in alopecia areata. The table came from immunoSEQ multiplex PCR; TCRdb's copy has only in-frame clones and leaves some out. The sample contains about 280,000 clones, 58% of which appear only once. Material: CD4+ T cells sorted from blood, obtained at week 24, from a patient treated with tofacitinib. The source of these receptors is a human donor with alopecia areata. Both conserved end residues are part of each CDR3. The D gene is left open where the match is weak. Rows may omit the clone size; those that give it use once, few, many or a size class.

size	J	V	D	CDR3	DNA
-	TRBJ2-1	TRBV4-1	-	CASSQDFGGLNSYNEQFF	TGCGCCAGCAGCCAAGATTTTGGGGGCCTCAACTCCTACAATGAGCAGTTCTTC
-	TRBJ2-5	TRBV9	TRBD2	CASSYSGGAGETQYF	TGTGCCAGCAGCTACAGCGGGGGGGCCGGAGAGACCCAGTACTTC
-	TRBJ1-1	TRBV7-2	-	CASSYTPFLATEAFF	TGTGCCAGCAGCTACACACCCTTCCTGGCGACTGAAGCTTTCTTT
-	TRBJ2-5	TRBV4-1	-	CASSQVGLLKQETQYF	TGCGCCAGCAGCCAAGTCGGGCTATTAAAACAAGAGACCCAGTACTTC
few	TRBJ1-5	TRBV19	TRBD1	CASSTGQISNQPQHF	TGTGCCAGTAGCACGGGACAGATCAGCAATCAGCCCCAGCATTTT
-	TRBJ2-3	TRBV4-1	TRBD2	CASSPAAGVADTQYF	TGCGCCAGCAGCCCCGCCGCGGGGGTAGCAGATACGCAGTATTTT
few	TRBJ2-7	TRBV7-2	-	CASSFAETQYF	TGTGCCAGCAGCTTCGCTGAGACGCAGTACTTC
-	TRBJ1-2	TRBV4-1	TRBD1	CASSQRVQGDLYGYTF	TGCGCCAGCAGCCAACGGGTACAGGGGGACCTCTATGGCTACACCTTC
few	TRBJ2-3	TRBV28	TRBD2	CATWGLAPDTQYF	TGTGCCACGTGGGGACTAGCGCCAGATACGCAGTATTTT
-	TRBJ2-3	TRBV27	-	CASSFQHADTQYF	TGTGCCAGCAGTTTCCAGCATGCAGATACGCAGTATTTT
-	TRBJ1-3	TRBV30	TRBD1	CAWSVRGQAGNTIYF	TGTGCCTGGAGTGTACGGGGACAGGCTGGAAACACCATATATTTT
-	TRBJ2-2	TRBV5-1	-	CASSENRQGNTGELFF	TGCGCCAGCAGCGAGAATAGGCAGGGTAACACCGGGGAGCTGTTTTTT
-	TRBJ1-5	TRBV30	TRBD1	CAWGQAGNQPQHF	TGTGCCTGGGGACAGGCTGGCAATCAGCCCCAGCATTTT
-	TRBJ2-5	TRBV4-1	-	CASSRGREETQYF	TGCGCCAGCAGCCGGGGAAGAGAAGAGACCCAGTACTTC
-	TRBJ1-2	TRBV7-6	-	CASSVGGSTSYTF	TGTGCCAGCAGCGTCGGTGGGAGTACCAGCTACACCTTC
-	TRBJ2-7	TRBV21-1	-	CASSLGLEQYF	TGTGCCAGCAGTCTAGGGCTCGAGCAGTACTTC
-	TRBJ1-1	TRBV29-1	-	CSVGKVSWSEAFF	TGCAGCGTTGGTAAAGTGTCCTGGTCTGAAGCTTTCTTT
-	TRBJ1-5	TRBV10-3	-	CAISDSNQPQHF	TGTGCCATCAGTGACAGCAATCAGCCCCAGCATTTT
-	TRBJ1-1	TRBV25-1	-	CASRAGTPNTEAFF	TGTGCCAGCAGGGCCGGGACACCCAACACTGAAGCTTTCTTT
-	TRBJ1-2	TRBV6-1	-	CASSEAQRGYTF	TGTGCCAGCAGTGAAGCTCAAAGGGGCTACACCTTC
-	TRBJ2-1	TRBV7-2	-	CASSPQAGNNEQFF	TGTGCCAGCAGCCCACAGGCAGGGAACAATGAGCAGTTCTTC
-	TRBJ2-5	TRBV7-2	TRBD2	CASSSPDIGGKETQYF	TGTGCCAGCAGCTCCCCTGATATCGGGGGGAAAGAGACCCAGTACTTC
few	TRBJ2-4	TRBV4-1	-	CASSHLSLAKNIQYF	TGCGCCAGCAGCCATCTCAGTCTAGCCAAAAACATTCAGTACTTC
-	TRBJ2-7	TRBV2	-	CATPLRETYEQYF	TGTGCCACCCCCCTTAGGGAGACCTACGAGCAGTACTTC
-	TRBJ1-4	TRBV30	-	CAWSVQGGEKLFF	TGTGCCTGGAGTGTACAGGGTGGTGAAAAACTGTTTTTT
-	TRBJ2-5	TRBV5-4	TRBD1	CASRRDREVETQYF	TGTGCCAGCAGACGGGACAGGGAGGTGGAGACCCAGTACTTC
-	TRBJ1-6	TRBV30	-	CAWKSQTNSPLHF	TGTGCCTGGAAAAGCCAGACCAATTCACCCCTCCACTTT
-	TRBJ1-2	TRBV29-1	-	CSVAGTNYGYTF	TGCAGCGTTGCCGGGACCAACTATGGCTACACCTTC
-	TRBJ1-1	TRBV5-1	TRBD1	CASSFTYPGQGDTEAFF	TGCGCCAGCAGCTTTACCTATCCGGGACAGGGAGACACTGAAGCTTTCTTT
few	TRBJ2-7	TRBV5-4	TRBD1	CASSRKLGPGQGGYEQYF	TGTGCCAGCAGCCGTAAATTGGGACCGGGACAGGGCGGTTACGAGCAGTACTTC
once	TRBJ2-2	TRBV30	-	CAWRTLGGTGELFF	TGTGCCTGGAGGACCCTGGGGGGCACCGGGGAGCTGTTTTTT
-	TRBJ2-3	TRBV2	-	CASELQETQYF	TGTGCCAGCGAACTCCAGGAGACGCAGTATTTT
-	TRBJ1-2	TRBV30	-	CAWSVPGAYGYTF	TGTGCCTGGAGTGTACCAGGCGCATATGGCTACACCTTC
-	TRBJ1-1	TRBV4-1	TRBD1	CASSQEGTGVTEAFF	TGCGCCAGCAGCCAAGAGGGGACAGGGGTCACTGAAGCTTTCTTT
few	TRBJ2-3	TRBV13	-	CASSPDWSTDTQYF	TGTGCCAGCAGCCCGGACTGGTCCACAGATACGCAGTATTTT
few	TRBJ2-2	TRBV5-1	-	CASSPSPPAGTNTGELFF	TGCGCCAGCAGCCCTTCCCCCCCTGCGGGAACGAACACCGGGGAGCTGTTTTTT
-	TRBJ1-1	TRBV5-6	-	CASSLEGWTGNLDTEAFF	TGTGCCAGCAGCTTGGAGGGCTGGACCGGGAACCTGGACACTGAAGCTTTCTTT
-	TRBJ2-5	TRBV7-9	-	CASSSYARATLYQETQYF	TGTGCCAGCAGCTCCTACGCAAGGGCCACTCTGTACCAAGAGACCCAGTACTTC
many	TRBJ1-5	TRBV27	-	CASSQRGVNQPQHF	TGTGCCAGCAGTCAGAGGGGGGTCAATCAGCCCCAGCATTTT
few	TRBJ1-5	TRBV10-3	-	CATTTGMDNQPQHF	TGTGCCACCACCACAGGCATGGACAATCAGCCCCAGCATTTT
many	TRBJ2-5	TRBV4-1	-	CASSQDTSRQETQYF	TGCGCCAGCAGCCAAGATACTAGCAGGCAAGAGACCCAGTACTTC
-	TRBJ1-1	TRBV15	-	CATSRANTEAFF	TGTGCCACCAGCAGGGCAAACACTGAAGCTTTCTTT
few	TRBJ2-7	TRBV7-2	-	CASSRNPGYEQYF	TGTGCCAGCAGTCGCAACCCCGGCTACGAGCAGTACTTC
-	TRBJ1-1	TRBV5-1	TRBD1	CASRQGQGPNTEAFF	TGCGCCAGCCGACAGGGGCAGGGACCTAACACTGAAGCTTTCTTT
-	TRBJ1-6	TRBV27	TRBD1	CASSLAGTGDSPLHF	TGTGCCAGCAGTTTAGCCGGGACAGGGGATTCACCCCTCCACTTT
-	TRBJ1-1	TRBV5-1	-	CASHRGTGTEAFF	TGCGCCAGTCACCGGGGGACGGGGACTGAAGCTTTCTTT
-	TRBJ2-2	TRBV7-9	-	CASRKNVDTGELFF	TGTGCCAGCAGGAAAAACGTGGACACCGGGGAGCTGTTTTTT
-	TRBJ1-5	TRBV4-2	TRBD1	CASSGQGWGYSNQPQHF	TGTGCCAGCAGCGGACAGGGGTGGGGATATAGCAATCAGCCCCAGCATTTT